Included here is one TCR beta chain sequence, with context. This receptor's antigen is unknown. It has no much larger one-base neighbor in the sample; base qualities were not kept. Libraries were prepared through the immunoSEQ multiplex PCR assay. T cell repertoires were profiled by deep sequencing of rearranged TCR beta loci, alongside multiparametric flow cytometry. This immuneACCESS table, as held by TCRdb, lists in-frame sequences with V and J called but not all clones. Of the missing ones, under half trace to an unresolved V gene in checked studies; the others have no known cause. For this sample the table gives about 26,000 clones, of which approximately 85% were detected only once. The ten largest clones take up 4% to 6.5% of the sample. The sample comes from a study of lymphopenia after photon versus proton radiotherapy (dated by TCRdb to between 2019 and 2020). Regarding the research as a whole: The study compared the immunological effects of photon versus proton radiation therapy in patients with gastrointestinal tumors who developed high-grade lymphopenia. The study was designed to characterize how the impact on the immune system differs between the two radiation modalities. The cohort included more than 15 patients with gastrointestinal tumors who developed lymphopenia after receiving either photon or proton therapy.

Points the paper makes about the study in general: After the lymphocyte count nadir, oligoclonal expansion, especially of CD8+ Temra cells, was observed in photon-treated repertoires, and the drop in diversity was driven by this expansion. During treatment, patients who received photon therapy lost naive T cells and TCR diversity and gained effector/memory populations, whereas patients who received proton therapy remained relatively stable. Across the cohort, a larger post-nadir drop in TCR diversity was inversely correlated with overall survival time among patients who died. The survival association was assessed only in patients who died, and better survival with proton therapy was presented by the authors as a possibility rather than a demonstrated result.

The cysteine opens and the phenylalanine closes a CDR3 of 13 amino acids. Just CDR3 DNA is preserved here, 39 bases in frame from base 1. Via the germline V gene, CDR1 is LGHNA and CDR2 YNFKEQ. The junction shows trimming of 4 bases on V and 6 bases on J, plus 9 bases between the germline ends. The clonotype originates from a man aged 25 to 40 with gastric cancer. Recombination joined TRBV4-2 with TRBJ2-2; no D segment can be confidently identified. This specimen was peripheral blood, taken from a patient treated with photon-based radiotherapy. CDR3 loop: CASSPRDPGELFF. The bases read TGTGCCAGCAGCCCCAGAGACCCCGGGGAGCTGTTTTTT.